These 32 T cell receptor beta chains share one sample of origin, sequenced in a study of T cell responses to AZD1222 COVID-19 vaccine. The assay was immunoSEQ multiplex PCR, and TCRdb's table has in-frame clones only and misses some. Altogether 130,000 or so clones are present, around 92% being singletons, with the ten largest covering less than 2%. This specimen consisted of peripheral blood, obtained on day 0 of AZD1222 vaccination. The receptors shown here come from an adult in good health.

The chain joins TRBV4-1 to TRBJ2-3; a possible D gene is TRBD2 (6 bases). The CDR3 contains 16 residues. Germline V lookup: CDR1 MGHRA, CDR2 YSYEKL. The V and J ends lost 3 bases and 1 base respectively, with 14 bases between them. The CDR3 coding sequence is TGCGCCAGCAGCCATCAACTAGCCCGGGGCACAGATACGCAGTATTTT. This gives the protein CASSHQLARGTDTQYF.

As DNA, the CDR3 is TGTGCCAGCAGCTTATTTGGGGACCGCTCTGGGGCCAACGTCCTGACTTTC. This codes for CASSLFGDRSGANVLTF. V usage is TRBV7-2 and J usage is TRBJ2-6; D assignment may be TRBD1 or TRBD2 (5 bases each). The CDR3 totals 17 residues. Per germline, CDR1 SGHTA and CDR2 FQGNSA. V was trimmed by 2 bases and J by 0 bases, leaving 11 bases between them.

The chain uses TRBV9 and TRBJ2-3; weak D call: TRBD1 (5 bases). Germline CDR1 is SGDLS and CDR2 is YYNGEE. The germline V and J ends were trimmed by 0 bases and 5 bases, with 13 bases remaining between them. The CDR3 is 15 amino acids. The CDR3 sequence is CASSVVGGAVDTQYF. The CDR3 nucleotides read TGTGCCAGCAGCGTAGTCGGTGGGGCGGTAGATACGCAGTATTTT.

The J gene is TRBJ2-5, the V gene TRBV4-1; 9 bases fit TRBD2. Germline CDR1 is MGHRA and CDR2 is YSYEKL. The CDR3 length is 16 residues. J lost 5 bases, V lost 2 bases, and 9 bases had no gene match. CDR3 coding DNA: TGCGCCAGCAGCCAATGGTCGCGGGGGGGCCCGGAGACCCAGTACTTC. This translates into CASSQWSRGGPETQYF.

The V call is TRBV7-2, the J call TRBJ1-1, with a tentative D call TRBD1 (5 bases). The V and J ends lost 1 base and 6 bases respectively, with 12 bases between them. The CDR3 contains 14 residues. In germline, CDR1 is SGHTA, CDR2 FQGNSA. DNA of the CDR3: TGTGCCAGCAGCTTAGAGTCAGGGTGGCCTGAAGCTTTCTTT. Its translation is CASSLESGWPEAFF.

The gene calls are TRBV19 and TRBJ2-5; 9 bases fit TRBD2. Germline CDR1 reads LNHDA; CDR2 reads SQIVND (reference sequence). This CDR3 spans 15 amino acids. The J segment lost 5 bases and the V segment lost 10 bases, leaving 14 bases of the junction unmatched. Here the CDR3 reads CATRGTRGGRETQYF. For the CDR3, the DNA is TGTGCCACCAGAGGAACGCGGGGGGGCCGGGAGACCCAGTACTTC.

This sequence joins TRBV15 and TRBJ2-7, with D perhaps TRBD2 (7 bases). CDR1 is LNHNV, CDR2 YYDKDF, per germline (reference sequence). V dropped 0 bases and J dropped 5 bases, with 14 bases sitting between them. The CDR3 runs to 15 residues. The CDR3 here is CATSRDRGGHDEQYF. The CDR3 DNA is TGTGCCACCAGCAGAGATAGGGGGGGGCACGACGAGCAGTACTTC.

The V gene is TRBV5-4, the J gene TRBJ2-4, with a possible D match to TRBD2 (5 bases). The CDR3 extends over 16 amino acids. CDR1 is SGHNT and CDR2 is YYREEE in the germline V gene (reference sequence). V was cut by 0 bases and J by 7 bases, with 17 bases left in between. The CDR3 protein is CASSLADGIGLNIQYF. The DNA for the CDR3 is TGTGCCAGCAGCTTGGCCGACGGGATCGGTTTGAACATTCAGTACTTC.

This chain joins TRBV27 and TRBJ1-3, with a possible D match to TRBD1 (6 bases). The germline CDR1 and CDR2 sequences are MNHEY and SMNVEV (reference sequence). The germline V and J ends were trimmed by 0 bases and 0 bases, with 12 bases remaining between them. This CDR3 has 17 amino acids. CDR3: CASSLSRRGFSGNTIYF. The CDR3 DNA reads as TGTGCCAGCAGTTTATCCCGAAGGGGGTTCTCTGGAAACACCATATATTTT.

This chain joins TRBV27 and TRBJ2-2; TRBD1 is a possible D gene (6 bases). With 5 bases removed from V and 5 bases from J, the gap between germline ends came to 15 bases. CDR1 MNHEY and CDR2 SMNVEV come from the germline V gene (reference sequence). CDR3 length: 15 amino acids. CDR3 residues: CASSLEQGVTGELFF. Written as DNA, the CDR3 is TGTGCCAGCAGTCTCGAACAGGGTGTAACCGGGGAGCTGTTTTTT.

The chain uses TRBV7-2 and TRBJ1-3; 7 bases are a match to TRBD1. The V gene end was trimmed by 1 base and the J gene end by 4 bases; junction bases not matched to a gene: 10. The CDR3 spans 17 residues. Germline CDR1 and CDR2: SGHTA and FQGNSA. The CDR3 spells CASSLVARTGGGNTIYF. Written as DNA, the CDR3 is TGTGCCAGCAGCTTAGTAGCCCGGACAGGAGGGGGAAACACCATATATTTT.

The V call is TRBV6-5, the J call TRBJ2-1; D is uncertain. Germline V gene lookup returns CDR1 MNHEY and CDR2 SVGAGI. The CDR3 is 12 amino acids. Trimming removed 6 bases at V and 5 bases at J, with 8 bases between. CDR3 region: CASSSGNNEQFF. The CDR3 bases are TGTGCCAGCAGCTCAGGTAACAATGAGCAGTTCTTC.

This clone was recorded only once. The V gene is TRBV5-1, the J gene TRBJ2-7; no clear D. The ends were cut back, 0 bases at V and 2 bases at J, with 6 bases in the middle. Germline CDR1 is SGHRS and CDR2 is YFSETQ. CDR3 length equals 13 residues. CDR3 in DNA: TGCGCCAGCAGCTTGGCTTCCACCTACGAGCAGTACTTC. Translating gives CASSLASTYEQYF.

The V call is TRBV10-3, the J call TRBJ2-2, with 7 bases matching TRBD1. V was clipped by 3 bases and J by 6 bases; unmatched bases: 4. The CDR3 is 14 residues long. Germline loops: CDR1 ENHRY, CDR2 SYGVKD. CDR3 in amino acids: CAISEDRAAGELFF. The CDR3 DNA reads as TGTGCCATCAGTGAAGACAGGGCAGCCGGGGAGCTGTTTTTT.

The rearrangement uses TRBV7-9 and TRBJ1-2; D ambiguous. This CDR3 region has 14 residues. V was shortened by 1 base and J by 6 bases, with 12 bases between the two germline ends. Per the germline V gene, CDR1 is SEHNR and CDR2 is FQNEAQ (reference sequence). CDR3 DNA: TGTGCCAGCAGCTTAGTCATTAACCGGAATGGCTACACCTTC. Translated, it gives CASSLVINRNGYTF.

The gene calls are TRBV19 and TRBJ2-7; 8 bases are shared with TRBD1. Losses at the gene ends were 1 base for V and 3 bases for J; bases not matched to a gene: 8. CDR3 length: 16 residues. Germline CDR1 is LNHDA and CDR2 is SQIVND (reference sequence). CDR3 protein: CASSIAGQGALYEQYF. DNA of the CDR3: TGTGCCAGTAGTATAGCGGGCCAGGGGGCTCTCTACGAGCAGTACTTC.

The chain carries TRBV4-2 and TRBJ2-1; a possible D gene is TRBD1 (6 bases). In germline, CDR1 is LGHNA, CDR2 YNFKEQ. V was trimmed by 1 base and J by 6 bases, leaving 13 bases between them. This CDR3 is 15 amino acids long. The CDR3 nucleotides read TGTGCCAGCAGCCAAGGCGCAGGGGCAGTCAATGAGCAGTTCTTC. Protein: CASSQGAGAVNEQFF.

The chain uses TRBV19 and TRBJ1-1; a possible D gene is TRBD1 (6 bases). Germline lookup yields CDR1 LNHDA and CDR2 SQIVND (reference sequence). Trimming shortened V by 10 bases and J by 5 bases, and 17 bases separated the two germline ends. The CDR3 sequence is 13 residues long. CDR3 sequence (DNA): TGTGCCACGACCCGGAGGGGGATGACTGAAGCTTTCTTT. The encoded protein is CATTRRGMTEAFF.

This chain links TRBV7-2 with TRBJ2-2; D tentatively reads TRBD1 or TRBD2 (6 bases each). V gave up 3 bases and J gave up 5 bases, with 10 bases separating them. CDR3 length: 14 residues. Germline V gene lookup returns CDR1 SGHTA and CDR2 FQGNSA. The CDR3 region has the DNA TGTGCCAGCAGCTTCATAGGGGGGACCGGGGAGCTGTTTTTT. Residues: CASSFIGGTGELFF. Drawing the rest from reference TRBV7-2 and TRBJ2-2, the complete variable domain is GAGVSQSPSNKVTEKGKDVELRCDPISGHTALYWYRQSLGQGLEFLIYFQGNSAPDKSGLPSDRFSAERTGGSVSTLTIQRTQQEDSAVYLCASSFIGGTGELFFGEGSRLTVL.

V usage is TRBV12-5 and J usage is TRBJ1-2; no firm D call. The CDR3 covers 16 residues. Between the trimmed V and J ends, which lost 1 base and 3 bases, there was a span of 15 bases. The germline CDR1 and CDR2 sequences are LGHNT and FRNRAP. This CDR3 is CASGLAPAGIDYGYTF. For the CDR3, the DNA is TGTGCTAGTGGTTTGGCCCCTGCGGGGATTGACTATGGCTACACCTTC.

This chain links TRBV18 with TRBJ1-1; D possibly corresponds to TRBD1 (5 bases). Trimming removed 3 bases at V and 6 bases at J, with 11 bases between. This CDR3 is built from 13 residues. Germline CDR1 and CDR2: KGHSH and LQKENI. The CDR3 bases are TGTGCCAGCTCACCTGCCAGGGAAGCTGAAGCTTTCTTT. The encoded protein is CASSPAREAEAFF.

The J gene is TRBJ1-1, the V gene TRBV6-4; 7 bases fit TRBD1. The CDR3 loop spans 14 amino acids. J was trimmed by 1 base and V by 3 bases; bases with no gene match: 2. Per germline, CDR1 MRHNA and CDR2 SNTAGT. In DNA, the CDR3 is TGTGCCAGCAGTGAGGGACAGACGAACACTGAAGCTTTCTTT. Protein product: CASSEGQTNTEAFF.

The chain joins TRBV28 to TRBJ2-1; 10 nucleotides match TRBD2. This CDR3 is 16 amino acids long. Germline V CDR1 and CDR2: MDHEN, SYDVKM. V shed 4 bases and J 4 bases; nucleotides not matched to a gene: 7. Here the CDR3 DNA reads TGTGCCAGCAGTTGGACACTAGCGGGGATTTACAATGAGCAGTTCTTC. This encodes CASSWTLAGIYNEQFF.

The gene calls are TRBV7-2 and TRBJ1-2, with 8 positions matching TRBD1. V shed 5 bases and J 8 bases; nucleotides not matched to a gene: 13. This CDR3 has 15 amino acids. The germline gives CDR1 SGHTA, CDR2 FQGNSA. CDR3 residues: CASSPRDRTLGGYTF. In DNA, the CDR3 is TGTGCCAGCAGCCCCCGGGACAGGACGTTAGGGGGCTACACCTTC.

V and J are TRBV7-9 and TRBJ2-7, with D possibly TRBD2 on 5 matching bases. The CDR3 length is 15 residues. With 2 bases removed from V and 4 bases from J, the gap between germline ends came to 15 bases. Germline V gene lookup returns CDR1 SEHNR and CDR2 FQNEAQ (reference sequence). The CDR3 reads CASSLPDDGRYEQYF. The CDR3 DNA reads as TGTGCCAGCAGCTTACCCGATGATGGGAGATACGAGCAGTACTTC.

The CDR3 sequence: CASSSDLSYEQYF. CDR3 nucleotides: TGTGCCAGCAGCTCGGACCTCTCCTACGAGCAGTACTTC. The chain couples TRBV11-2 to TRBJ2-7; no clear D. CDR3 length: 13 residues. The germline gives CDR1 SGHAT, CDR2 FQNNGV. V lost 4 bases and J 0 bases, leaving 7 bases between the germline ends.

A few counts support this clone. The CDR3 loop reads CASSISGGETQYF. The CDR3 nucleotides are TGTGCCAGTAGTATTTCAGGGGGAGAGACCCAGTACTTC. The chain carries TRBV19 and TRBJ2-5, with 7 nucleotides matching TRBD1. V was pared by 3 bases and J by 4 bases, with 2 bases of the junction left unmatched. CDR1 is LNHDA and CDR2 is SQIVND in the germline V gene (reference sequence). This CDR3 has 13 amino acids.

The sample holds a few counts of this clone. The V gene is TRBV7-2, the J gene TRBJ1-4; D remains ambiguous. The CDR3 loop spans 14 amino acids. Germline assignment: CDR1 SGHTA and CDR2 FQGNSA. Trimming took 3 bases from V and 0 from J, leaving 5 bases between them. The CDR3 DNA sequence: TGTGCCAGCAGCTTCATGTCAACTAATGAAAAACTGTTTTTT. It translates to CASSFMSTNEKLFF.

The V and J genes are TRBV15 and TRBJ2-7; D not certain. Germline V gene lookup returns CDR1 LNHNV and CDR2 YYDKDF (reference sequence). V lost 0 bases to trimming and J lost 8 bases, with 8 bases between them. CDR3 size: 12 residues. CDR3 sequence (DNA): TGTGCCACCAGCAGAGATCTGGTGAAGCAGTACTTC. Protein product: CATSRDLVKQYF.

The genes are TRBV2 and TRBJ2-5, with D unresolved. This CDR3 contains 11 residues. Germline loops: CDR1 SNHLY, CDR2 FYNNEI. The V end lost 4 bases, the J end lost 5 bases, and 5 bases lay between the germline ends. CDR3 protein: CASSVRETQYF. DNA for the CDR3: TGTGCCAGCAGTGTCCGGGAGACCCAGTACTTC.

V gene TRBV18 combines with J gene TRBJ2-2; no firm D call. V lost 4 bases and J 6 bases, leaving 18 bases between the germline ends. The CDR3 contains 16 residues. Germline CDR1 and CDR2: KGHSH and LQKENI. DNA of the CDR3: TGTGCCAGCTCACGCGCAGACGGTTCAGGCGCCGGGGAGCTGTTTTTT. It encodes CASSRADGSGAGELFF.

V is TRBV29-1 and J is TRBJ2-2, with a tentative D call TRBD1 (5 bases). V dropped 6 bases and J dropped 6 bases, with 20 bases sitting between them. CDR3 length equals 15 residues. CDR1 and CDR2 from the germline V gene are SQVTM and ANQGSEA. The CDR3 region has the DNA TGCAGCGTAAAGACACCGGGTCAGGGCTCCGGGGAGCTGTTTTTT. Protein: CSVKTPGQGSGELFF.